This T cell receptor beta chain was identified during a study of molecular identifiers for immune sequencing clone quantification. As for the study in general: Sequencing covered four of five parts into which replicate RNA from approximately 20,000 or 98,000 naive CD8 cells was split.

Bulk TCR library preparation followed previously described methods with listed TCR primers. Via MiXCR, TCRdb re-called the PCR reads, giving one row per CDR3 protein. The sample includes 97,000 or so distinct CDR3 sequences, about 32% of them seen just once. For naive CD8 T cells, sorting used the CD8+CD4-CCR7+CD45RA+ phenotype. V lost 1 base and J 4 bases, leaving 11 bases between the germline ends. The CDR3 consists of 15 residues. CDR1 is LGHNA, CDR2 YSLEER, per germline. The material sequenced was naive CD8+ T cells from blood, with Jurkat cell RNA spiked in. The sample's subset: FACS-sorted CD8+CD4-CCR7+CD45RA+ naive T cells. The sequence came from a human donor in good health. Some libraries in this study had Jurkat cell RNA spiked in. The chain combines TRBV4-3 with TRBJ2-1; D is unclear. CDR3 DNA sequence: TGCGCCAGCAGCCAAGCCTCCTCTAGGTACAATGAGCAGTTCTTC. Its protein product is CASSQASSRYNEQFF.